Listed below are T cell receptor beta chains from one sample, sequenced in a study of blood T cell repertoires in COVID-19. Generated by immunoSEQ multiplex PCR, the TCRdb table keeps only in-frame clones and is missing some. The profile shows 250,000 to 300,000 clones, about 82% of them singletons. Sequencing was performed on peripheral blood. The receptors were gathered from a man between 50 and 59 years old with active or convalescent COVID-19. CDR3s include the opening cysteine and the closing phenylalanine or tryptophan. A D gene is named only where the DNA matches it firmly. Clone size appears in some rows only: once, few, many, or a class for an expanded clone.

>TRBV7-9|TRBJ1-4|NA|NA
TGTGCCAGCAGCCCCGATGCGGCTGAAAAACTGTTTTTT
CASSPDAAEKLFF
>TRBV6-5|TRBJ2-1|NA|TRBD2
TGTGCCAGCAGTCCTATAGCGGGAGGGAACAATGAGCAGTTCTTC
CASSPIAGGNNEQFF
>TRBV7-8|TRBJ2-3|once|NA
TGTGCCAGCAGCCCCGTCGATACGCAGTATTTT
CASSPVDTQYF
>TRBV4-1|TRBJ2-3|NA|TRBD2
TGCGCCAGCAGCCGAGGGACTAGCGGGAGGGGGCGGTCAGATACGCAGTATTTT
CASSRGTSGRGRSDTQYF
>TRBV15|TRBJ2-1|NA|NA
TGTGCCACCAGCAGAACAGGGTCCTACAATGAGCAGTTCTTC
CATSRTGSYNEQFF
>TRBV3-1/TRBV3-2|TRBJ1-2|NA|TRBD1
TGTGCCAGCAGCCAAGGGCAGGGGGCGCACTATGGCTACACCTTC
CASSQGQGAHYGYTF
>TRBV11-2|TRBJ2-7|few|TRBD2
TGTGCCAGCAGCTTAGATCAGAGACTAGCGTCTAACGAGCAGTACTTC
CASSLDQRLASNEQYF
>TRBV23-1|TRBJ2-2|NA|TRBD1
TGCGCCAGCAGTCAACCCGGGACAGTTCAACGTCCAACACTAGAGAGATGGGAGCTGTTTTTT
CASSQPGTVQRPTLERWELFF
>TRBV28|TRBJ2-3|NA|NA
TGTGCCAGCAGTTGGATTGAGGGCATCACAGATACGCAGTATTTT
CASSWIEGITDTQYF
>TRBV4-2|TRBJ2-2|NA|TRBD2
TGTGCCAGCAGGGACGACCTAGCGGGAGCGTCCGGGGAGCTGTTTTTT
CASRDDLAGASGELFF
>TRBV18|TRBJ2-1|NA|TRBD2
TGTGCCAGCTCACCGATTTCTGAGGGAGCGGGAGTGGGAGTAAATGAGCAGTTCTTC
CASSPISEGAGVGVNEQFF
>TRBV21-1|TRBJ2-7|NA|NA
TGTGCCAGCAGCAAGGGGGGCCCCGGGACTAGCGGAGAGGGGACGGACGAGCAGTACTTC
CASSKGGPGTSGEGTDEQYF
>TRBV15|TRBJ2-7|NA|NA
TGTGCCACCAGCATAGTGGGGCGGGGCGAGCAGTACTTC
CATSIVGRGEQYF
>TRBV6-6|TRBJ2-3|once|TRBD2
TGTGCCAGCAGCTTTCGGGGGGGGAGTAGCACAGATACGCAGTATTTT
CASSFRGGSSTDTQYF
>TRBV5-4|TRBJ1-2|NA|NA
TGTGCCAGCAGCCCCTCGATCAGGGAAAGCGATGGCTACACCTTC
CASSPSIRESDGYTF
>TRBV11-3|TRBJ2-2|NA|NA
TGTGCCAGCAGCCCAGGTGGAATTTACACCGGGGAGCTGTTTTTT
CASSPGGIYTGELFF
>TRBV11-2|TRBJ2-1|NA|TRBD2
TGTGCCAGCAGCTTACAGCGGGACCTGTTCTTC
CASSLQRDLFF
>TRBV30|TRBJ2-7|NA|TRBD2
TGTGCCTGGAGCCCCTTCCTAGCGGGAGTACACGAGCAGTACTTC
CAWSPFLAGVHEQYF
>TRBV4-1|TRBJ1-2|NA|NA
TGCGCCAGCAGCCAAGTTCAGGGCTATGGCTACACCTTC
CASSQVQGYGYTF
>TRBV24-1|TRBJ1-5|once|TRBD1
TGTGCCACCAGTGATTGGGACAGCTATCAGCCCCAGCATTTT
CATSDWDSYQPQHF
>TRBV7-9|TRBJ1-4|once|NA
TGTGCCAGCAGCTCCTCCGGGACTTCCTATGAAAAACTGTTTTTT
CASSSSGTSYEKLFF
>TRBV25-1|TRBJ2-1|once|NA
TGTGCCAGCAGTGGGGGCTCCTCCTACAATGAGCAGTTCTTC
CASSGGSSYNEQFF
>TRBV5-1|TRBJ1-1|few|NA
TGCGCCAGCAGCTTGGATGCGGACATAAAGGGGACTGAAGCTTTCTTT
CASSLDADIKGTEAFF
>TRBV3-1/TRBV3-2|TRBJ2-1|NA|NA
TGTGCCAGCAGCCAACGCCTCGGGACATCGGTGCAGTTCTTC
CASSQRLGTSVQFF
>TRBV29-1|TRBJ2-1|NA|TRBD2
TGCAGCGTTGAAGGGACTAGCGGGAGTCCCGGGAGTAATGAGCAGTTCTTC
CSVEGTSGSPGSNEQFF
>TRBV5-1|TRBJ2-1|NA|TRBD2
TGCGCCAGCAGCGCTAGCGGGGACAATGAGCAGTTCTTC
CASSASGDNEQFF
>TRBV18|TRBJ2-1|NA|NA
TGTGCCAGCTCACCACCGCGACAGAGGCCAGACTCCTACAATGAGCAGTTCTTC
CASSPPRQRPDSYNEQFF
>TRBV19|TRBJ1-2|few|TRBD1
TGTGCCAGTAGTCTAAGTACCCGATTCGACACGGGACAGAACTATGGCTACACCTTC
CASSLSTRFDTGQNYGYTF